These T cell receptor beta chains were read from a single sample in a study of long-term antiretroviral therapy in people with HIV. Clones were sequenced by immunoSEQ multiplex PCR, and TCRdb holds only the in-frame ones, with some missing. This table has about 24,000 clones, about 86% appearing once. This specimen was unsorted PBMCs, taken 1.2 years after starting antiretroviral therapy. The origin of the receptors is a man aged 45-65 years with HIV. The CDR3 runs from the conserved cysteine through the conserved F or W. D genes are given only for firm matches. Only some rows state a clone size, as once, few, many or a class for expanded clones.

TRBD1,TRBJ1-2,.,TRBV29-1,TGCAGCGTGGGGTCTGGGACAGGGGATCCAAACTATGGCTACACCTTC,CSVGSGTGDPNYGYTF
.,TRBJ1-5,.,TRBV6-6,TGTGCCAGCACAACAGCCAATCAGCCCCAGCATTTT,CASTTANQPQHF
.,TRBJ1-1,.,TRBV19,TGTGCCAGCTGGACGGGAGGAAACACTGAAGCTTTCTTT,CASWTGGNTEAFF
.,TRBJ2-3,.,TRBV29-1,TGCAGCGTTGCTGGCGGGGTAGGCACAGATACGCAGTATTTT,CSVAGGVGTDTQYF
TRBD1,TRBJ2-2,.,TRBV27,TGTGCCAGCAGTTTGGGACAGGGGGCTTACACCGGGGAGCTGTTTTTT,CASSLGQGAYTGELFF
.,TRBJ1-2,.,TRBV10-1,TGCGCCAGCAGACATCGGGACCTTCGAGTTGGCTACACCTTC,CASRHRDLRVGYTF
.,TRBJ2-2,.,TRBV25-1,TGTGCCAGCAGTCGGACGGATACCGGGGAGCTGTTTTTT,CASSRTDTGELFF
.,TRBJ2-2,.,TRBV27,TGTGCCAACCAGGTCAGGTTACCTGTAGGGGAGCTGTTTTTT,CANQVRLPVGELFF
.,TRBJ2-1,.,TRBV28,TGTGCCAGCAGTTACTACAATGAGCAGTTCTTC,CASSYYNEQFF
TRBD1,TRBJ1-2,.,TRBV27,TGTGCCAGCAGTTTGGGAAAGGGGGCGATCTATGGCTACACCTTC,CASSLGKGAIYGYTF
.,TRBJ2-3,.,TRBV6-6,TGTGCCAGCAGTTCGCCGACAGAGAGCACAGATACGCAGTATTTT,CASSSPTESTDTQYF
TRBD2,TRBJ2-3,.,TRBV5-1,TGCGCCAGCAGCTTGGAAGGCGGGGGAGGCACAGATACGCAGTATTTT,CASSLEGGGGTDTQYF
.,TRBJ1-1,.,TRBV10-2,TGCGCCAGCAGTTTAGTCAGGGTTCCCACTGAAGCTTTCTTT,CASSLVRVPTEAFF
TRBD1,TRBJ2-7,.,TRBV28,TGTGCCAGCAGAACCCCGGGACAGGGGATTGACGAGCAGTACTTC,CASRTPGQGIDEQYF
.,TRBJ1-5,.,TRBV5-5,TGTGCCAGCAGCTTGATCTCACAGAACAATCAGCCCCAGCATTTT,CASSLISQNNQPQHF
TRBD1,TRBJ1-1,.,TRBV18,TGTGCCAGCTCACCCGGGACAGGGGTGAACACTGAAGCTTTCTTT,CASSPGTGVNTEAFF
.,TRBJ2-4,.,TRBV4-3,TGCGCCAGCAGTCAGGGGGGGCAGGGAAACATTCAGTACTTC,CASSQGGQGNIQYF
.,TRBJ2-7,.,TRBV28,TGTGCCAGCAGTCCCCCGGGAAAGGTGACTACTGACTTC,CASSPPGKVTTDF
.,TRBJ2-1,.,TRBV7-3,TGTGCCAGCAGCTTAGAAGCTCAGATCTACAATGAGCAGTTCTTC,CASSLEAQIYNEQFF
.,TRBJ1-2,.,TRBV28,TGTGCCAGCAGTTTCACACAGGGCTACTATGGCTACACCTTC,CASSFTQGYYGYTF
.,TRBJ2-1,.,TRBV13,TGTGCCAGCAGCCTGAGGGGCATGGATGAGCAGTTCTTC,CASSLRGMDEQFF
.,TRBJ2-7,few,TRBV7-2,TGTGCCAGCAGCTTAAGCCGGGACACCTACGAGCAGTACTTC,CASSLSRDTYEQYF
TRBD1,TRBJ1-5,.,TRBV4-2,TGTGCCAGCAGCCAAGATACTTCGGACAGGGGGCTTGATCAGCCCCAGCATTTT,CASSQDTSDRGLDQPQHF
.,TRBJ1-3,.,TRBV7-8,TGTGCCAGCAGCTTACTACTGGAAAACACCATATATTTT,CASSLLLENTIYF
.,TRBJ1-6,.,TRBV18,TGTGCCAGCTCACCAGCTCAGAATTCACCCCTCCACTTT,CASSPAQNSPLHF
TRBD1,TRBJ1-2,.,TRBV5-6,TGTGCCACCTCTTTTACCGGGACAGCAGTCGGCTATGGCTACACCTTC,CATSFTGTAVGYGYTF
.,TRBJ2-1,.,TRBV13,TGTGCCAGCAGCTTGGGGGGCGGGGTGGCATTAGGTGAGCAGTTCTTC,CASSLGGGVALGEQFF
TRBD1,TRBJ1-4,few,TRBV7-9,TGTGCCAGCAGCTTCGGACAGGGAAATGAAAAACTGTTTTTT,CASSFGQGNEKLFF
TRBD2,TRBJ2-5,.,TRBV7-8,TGTGCCAGCAGCTGGGGACTAGCCGGGGAGACCCAGTACTTC,CASSWGLAGETQYF
.,TRBJ1-1,.,TRBV9,TGTGCCAGCAGCGTAGAGGTGAGGACTGAAGCTTTCTTT,CASSVEVRTEAFF
.,TRBJ1-1,.,TRBV15,TGTGCCACCAGCAGAAGGGGGAACACTGAAGCTTTCTTT,CATSRRGNTEAFF
TRBD1,TRBJ2-7,.,TRBV6-1,TGTGCCAGCAGATCCGGGACAGGGGTGGGTGGCGAGCAGTACTTC,CASRSGTGVGGEQYF
TRBD1,TRBJ1-1,medium-sized,TRBV6-1,TGTGCCAGCAGCACAGGGGAAACGGAAGCTTTCTTT,CASSTGETEAFF
TRBD1,TRBJ1-1,.,TRBV7-6,TGTGCCAGCAGCGCCTGGACAGGGGGGACTGAAGCTTTCTTT,CASSAWTGGTEAFF
.,TRBJ1-2,.,TRBV10-3,TGTGCCATCAGGGGGGGCAACTATGGCTACACCTTC,CAIRGGNYGYTF
TRBD1,TRBJ1-4,.,TRBV28,TGTGCCAGCAGTTTTAGGACAGGGTCTAGTTATGAAAAACTGTTTTTT,CASSFRTGSSYEKLFF
TRBD1,TRBJ1-2,.,TRBV27,TGTGCCAGCAGTTTACAGGGACAGGGCTATGGCTACACCTTC,CASSLQGQGYGYTF
.,TRBJ2-7,.,TRBV5-1,TGCGCCAGCAGCTTGAGGGTAACGGCAGGGACCTACGAGCAGTACTTC,CASSLRVTAGTYEQYF
.,TRBJ2-1,.,TRBV5-5,TGTGCCAGCAGCGCGGGCCTTTTCAATGAGCAGTTCTTC,CASSAGLFNEQFF
TRBD2,TRBJ2-7,.,TRBV19,TGTGCCAGTAGTTTTGGGACTAGCGGCTTATACTCCTACGAGCAGTACTTC,CASSFGTSGLYSYEQYF
.,TRBJ1-6,.,TRBV11-2,TGTGCCAGCAGCTCGCAGGGAGGTTCACCCCTCCACTTT,CASSSQGGSPLHF
TRBD2,TRBJ2-7,.,TRBV5-1,TGCGCCAGCAGCTTGATAGCGGGAGCCGAGCAGTACTTC,CASSLIAGAEQYF